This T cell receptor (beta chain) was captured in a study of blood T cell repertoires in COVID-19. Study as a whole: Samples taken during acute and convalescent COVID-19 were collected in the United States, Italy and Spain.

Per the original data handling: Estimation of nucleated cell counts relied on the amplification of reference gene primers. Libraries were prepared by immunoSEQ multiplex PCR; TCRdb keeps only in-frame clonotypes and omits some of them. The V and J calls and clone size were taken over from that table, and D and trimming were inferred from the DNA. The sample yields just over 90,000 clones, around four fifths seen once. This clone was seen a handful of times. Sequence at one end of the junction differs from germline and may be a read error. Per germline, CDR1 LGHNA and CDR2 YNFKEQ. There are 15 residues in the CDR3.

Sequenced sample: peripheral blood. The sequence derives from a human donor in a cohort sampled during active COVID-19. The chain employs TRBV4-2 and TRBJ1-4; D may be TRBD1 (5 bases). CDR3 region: CASNQPTEHNEKLFF. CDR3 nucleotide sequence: TGTGCCAGCAACCAACCGACAGAACATAATGAAAAACTGTTTTTT.